The TCR beta chain under discussion was sequenced for a study of cytomegalovirus exposure and HLA in healthy donors. Overall study context: Among 398 genotyped donors, 65% to 90% fell in the Caucasian-associated ancestry cluster. Study findings and constraints: Later, an analysis showed that TCR beta chains associated with HLA were more clonally expanded than others that were equally common.

This clone was picked up one time. Its antigen is not identified. PCR used 60 Vbeta primers and 13 Jbeta primers. TCRdb's table, derived via immunoSEQ multiplex PCR, lists solely in-frame clones and lacks some. The data contain more than 70,000 clones, about two thirds of them seen just once; the ten biggest clones take up about 8.9%. Germline V gene sequence: CDR1 MNHEY, CDR2 SMNVEV (reference sequence). J was trimmed by 6 bases and V by 8 bases; bases with no gene match: 18. This CDR3 contains 18 residues. J is TRBJ2-1 and V is TRBV27, with 11 bases that match TRBD2. Input material: PBMCs. This receptor was identified in a woman aged 45 to 65 in good health and CMV-seropositive. The CDR3 sequence is CASRIVGLAGGIPNEQFF. The CDR3, as DNA: TGTGCCAGCCGAATCGTGGGGCTAGCGGGAGGTATCCCCAATGAGCAGTTCTTC.